The 14 T cell receptor beta chains below all came from one sample that was sequenced in a study of blood T cell repertoires in COVID-19. Generated by immunoSEQ multiplex PCR, the TCRdb table keeps only in-frame clones and is missing some. The sample has 110,000 or so clones, around 83% seen once. Sequenced input: peripheral blood. These TCRs come from a woman in her seventies with acute or convalescent COVID-19.

The V gene is TRBV28, the J gene TRBJ2-2, with a possible D match to TRBD2 (6 bases). Germline-derived CDR1 and CDR2 are MDHEN and SYDVKM. This CDR3 is 15 amino acids long. V shed 3 bases and J shed 2 bases, with 10 bases lying between them. The CDR3 DNA sequence: TGTGCCAGCAGTTTCGGGGGTACAAACACCGGGGAGCTGTTTTTT. This gives the protein CASSFGGTNTGELFF.

This chain links TRBV28 with TRBJ1-6; D might be TRBD1 (5 bases). The CDR3 covers 17 residues. V lost 6 bases to trimming and J lost 0 bases, with 15 bases between them. Germline CDR1 and CDR2: MDHEN and SYDVKM. The CDR3 sequence is CASSSRARSSYNSPLHF. The CDR3, as DNA: TGTGCCAGCAGCTCCAGGGCCAGGAGCTCCTATAATTCACCCCTCCACTTT. Using reference TRBV28 and TRBJ1-6 for the parts outside the CDR3, the full variable domain is DVKVTQSSRYLVKRTGEKVFLECVQDMDHENMFWYRQDPGLGLRLIYFSYDVKMKEKGDIPEGYSVSREKKERFSLILESASTNQTSMYLCASSSRARSSYNSPLHFGNGTRLTVT.

This chain uses TRBV2 with TRBJ2-1; D uncertain. The CDR3 loop spans 13 amino acids. Trimming took off 6 bases at V and 8 bases at J, with 14 bases between the two ends. Germline values: CDR1 SNHLY, CDR2 FYNNEI. The CDR3 DNA is TGTGCCAGCAGGGTGTCAGCGTTTGATGAGCAGTTCTTC. Protein sequence: CASRVSAFDEQFF.

This clone was counted only a few times. The rearrangement joins TRBV20-1 to TRBJ2-3; D call uncertain. Per germline, CDR1 DFQATT and CDR2 SNEGSKA (reference sequence). The CDR3 has 14 residues. The V end lost 3 bases, the J end lost 4 bases, and 14 bases lay between the germline ends. CDR3 DNA sequence: TGCAGTGCTAGTTACCCGGGTGGGTCAGATACGCAGTATTTT. It is translated as CSASYPGGSDTQYF.

The gene calls are TRBV20-1 and TRBJ2-1; tentatively, D is TRBD1 (5 bases). The ends were cut back, 6 bases at V and 7 bases at J, with 10 bases in the middle. This CDR3 region has 11 residues. The germline V gene has CDR1 DFQATT and CDR2 SNEGSKA (reference sequence). For the CDR3, the DNA is TGCAGTGCCAGACAGATGAATGAGCAGTTCTTC. Protein sequence: CSARQMNEQFF.

The chain couples TRBV27 to TRBJ1-4, with D perhaps TRBD1 (5 bases). This CDR3 spans 14 amino acids. Trimming removed 6 bases from V and 8 bases from J, with 16 bases in between. From germline, CDR1 is MNHEY and CDR2 SMNVEV (reference sequence). The CDR3 coding sequence is TGTGCCAGCAGACTTGCAGGGATTCGGGAAAAACTGTTTTTT. Translation: CASRLAGIREKLFF.

This chain joins TRBV28 and TRBJ2-1; D ambiguous. V was shortened by 5 bases and J by 4 bases, with 12 bases between the two germline ends. Per germline, CDR1 MDHEN and CDR2 SYDVKM. The CDR3 length is 14 residues. CDR3 amino acids: CASSPANGYNEQFF. The CDR3 DNA follows: TGTGCCAGCAGTCCCGCCAACGGTTACAATGAGCAGTTCTTC. The full variable domain, completed using reference TRBV28 and TRBJ2-1, is DVKVTQSSRYLVKRTGEKVFLECVQDMDHENMFWYRQDPGLGLRLIYFSYDVKMKEKGDIPEGYSVSREKKERFSLILESASTNQTSMYLCASSPANGYNEQFFGPGTRLTVL.

Points on this clone: The same CDR3 arises from other DNA sequences in this sample as well. V is TRBV5-1 and J is TRBJ1-2; a possible D gene is TRBD1 (6 bases). Trimming shortened V by 2 bases and J by 2 bases, and 10 bases separated the two germline ends. Germline V gene lookup returns CDR1 SGHRS and CDR2 YFSETQ. CDR3 length: 14 amino acids. CDR3 sequence (DNA): TGCGCCAGCAGCTTTTCACAGGGCAACTATGGCTACACCTTC. This translates into CASSFSQGNYGYTF.

The J gene is TRBJ2-6, the V gene TRBV2; D perhaps matches TRBD2 (5 bases). V shed 8 bases and J shed 4 bases, with 18 bases lying between them. The CDR3 is made up of 16 amino acids. The germline CDR1 and CDR2 sequences are SNHLY and FYNNEI. This chain's CDR3 is CASLWVAGLGANVLTF. The CDR3 DNA reads TGTGCCAGCCTTTGGGTGGCGGGCCTGGGGGCCAACGTCCTGACTTTC.

V gene TRBV6-5 combines with J gene TRBJ1-2; 8 positions agree with TRBD1. Trimming cost V 7 bases and J 2 bases; bases outside gene matches: 9. CDR1 is MNHEY and CDR2 is SVGAGI in the germline V gene. This CDR3 is built from 15 residues. CDR3 coding DNA: TGTGCCAGCAATTTACAGGGGGGGGTGAACTATGGCTACACCTTC. This codes for CASNLQGGVNYGYTF.

DNA for the CDR3: TGTGCCGCAGGGGGGAATGAAGCTTTCTTT. The encoded protein is CAAGGNEAFF. The chain recombines TRBV7-9 with TRBJ1-1; 7 bases match TRBD1. The trim removed 11 bases at V and 7 bases at J, leaving 4 bases unmatched. The CDR3 has 10 amino acids. CDR1 SEHNR and CDR2 FQNEAQ come from the germline V gene (reference sequence).

The genes are TRBV4-1 and TRBJ2-7; 7 bases line up with TRBD1. This CDR3 contains 16 residues. The V gene end was trimmed by 2 bases and the J gene end by 2 bases; junction bases not matched to a gene: 9. Germline values: CDR1 MGHRA, CDR2 YSYEKL. In nucleotides, the CDR3 is TGCGCCAGCAGCCAATCCTCAGGGGGAAGGACCTACGAGCAGTACTTC. It translates to CASSQSSGGRTYEQYF.

The CDR3 DNA reads as TGTGCCAGCACCCCCGGCGGGAGAGCCGGGGAGCTGTTTTTT. As protein: CASTPGGRAGELFF. The chain uses TRBV7-2 and TRBJ2-2; 7 bases are a match to TRBD2. CDR3 length: 14 amino acids. Trimming at V came to 7 bases and at J to 6 bases, leaving 8 bases not matched to a gene. Germline-derived CDR1 and CDR2 are SGHTA and FQGNSA. Using reference TRBV7-2 and TRBJ2-2 for the parts outside the CDR3, the full variable domain is GAGVSQSPSNKVTEKGKDVELRCDPISGHTALYWYRQSLGQGLEFLIYFQGNSAPDKSGLPSDRFSAERTGGSVSTLTIQRTQQEDSAVYLCASTPGGRAGELFFGEGSRLTVL.

V usage is TRBV12-5 and J usage is TRBJ2-3; D gene unclear. Germline assignment: CDR1 LGHNT and CDR2 FRNRAP. V gave up 6 bases and J gave up 2 bases, with 15 bases separating them. The CDR3 is 15 residues long. CDR3 bases: TGTGCTAGTGGCACTACCCTGGATTTCACAGATACGCAGTATTTT. This encodes CASGTTLDFTDTQYF. The full variable domain, rest sourced from reference TRBV12-5 and TRBJ2-3, is DARVTQTPRHKVTEMGQEVTMRCQPILGHNTVFWYRQTMMQGLELLAYFRNRAPLDDSGMPKDRFSAEMPDATLATLKIQPSEPRDSAVYFCASGTTLDFTDTQYFGPGTRLTVL.